The clone carrying this T cell receptor beta chain showed up many times. Its antigen is as yet unknown. This sample was included in a study of CD8 T cells in ankylosing spondylitis. Broader study findings: Reportedly, matched ankylosing spondylitis synovial fluid was significantly enriched for disease-linked clones.

TCR beta libraries were made by quantitative 5'-RACE with molecular barcodes. TCRdb independently ran MiXCR on the 5' RACE reads; one entry per CDR3 protein. Here the sample spans 250,000 to 400,000 distinct CDR3 sequences, roughly 12% being singletons. CDR1 and CDR2 from the germline V gene are SGHRS and YFSETQ. The CDR3 totals 14 residues. J was trimmed by 4 bases and V by 6 bases; bases with no gene match: 6. The chain employs TRBV5-1 and TRBJ1-1; 10 bases align to TRBD1. This TCR derives from a female donor with ankylosing spondylitis or in good health (not recorded which). Sample: blood, either unsorted or a sorted T cell fraction (not recorded which). The CDR3 is CASNPGQGPTEAFF. The CDR3 DNA reads TGCGCCAGCAATCCGGGACAGGGGCCCACTGAAGCTTTCTTT.